This TCR beta chain was identified in a study of response to subunit inactivated influenza vaccine. V shed 5 bases and J shed 0 bases, with 10 bases lying between them. The CDR3 runs 14 residues. In germline, CDR1 is SGHTA, CDR2 FQGNSA. TCRdb reprocessed the RT-PCR reads via MiXCR and lists one record per CDR3 protein. The profile shows roughly 500,000 distinct CDR3 sequences, 20% to 25% of them singletons. In addition, the sample was reused for a study of T cells expressing NK-cell markers. That paper states: UMI-tagged 5'RACE template switching yielded the TCR beta cDNA. One of eight sequenced donors was HCMV-seronegative; the other seven were seropositive. The dominant NKG2C+ clonotypes represented roughly 1.0-7.5% of CD8+ T cells in over 5 donors.

The material was CD4+ T cells sorted from PBMCs, obtained roughly 13 days after vaccination. V gene TRBV7-2 combines with J gene TRBJ1-2; D gene unclear. The sequence derives from a man aged 50 or older who received an inactivated influenza vaccine. Written as DNA, the CDR3 is TGTGCCAGCAGCCCCGAGGGAGCTAACTATGGCTACACCTTC. Its protein is CASSPEGANYGYTF.